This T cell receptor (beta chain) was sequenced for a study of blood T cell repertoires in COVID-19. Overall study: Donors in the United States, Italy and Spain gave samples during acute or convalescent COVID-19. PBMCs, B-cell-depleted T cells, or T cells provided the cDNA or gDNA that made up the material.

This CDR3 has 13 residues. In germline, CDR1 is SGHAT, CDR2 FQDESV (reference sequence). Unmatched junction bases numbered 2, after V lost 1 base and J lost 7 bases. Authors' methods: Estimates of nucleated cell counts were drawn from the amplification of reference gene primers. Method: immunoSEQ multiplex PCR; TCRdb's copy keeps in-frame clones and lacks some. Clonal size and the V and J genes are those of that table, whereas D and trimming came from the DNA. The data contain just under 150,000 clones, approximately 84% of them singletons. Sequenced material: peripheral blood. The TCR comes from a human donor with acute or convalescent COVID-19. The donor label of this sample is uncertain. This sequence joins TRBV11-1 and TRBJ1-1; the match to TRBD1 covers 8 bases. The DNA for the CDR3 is TGTGCCAGCAGCTTAGACGGGACAGGTGAAGCTTTCTTT. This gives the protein CASSLDGTGEAFF.